The text below deals with one T cell receptor beta chain. The CDR3 covers 15 residues. The germline V gene encodes CDR1 SGHTA and CDR2 FQGNSA. J was trimmed by 7 bases and V by 6 bases; bases with no gene match: 5. The sample is drawn from a study of blood T cell repertoires in COVID-19. Study in general: COVID-19 samples from acute and convalescent phases originated in the United States, Italy and Spain. T cells, B-cell-depleted T cells, or PBMCs provided the cDNA or gDNA that served as material.

Original handling: Reference gene primer amplification gave estimated nucleated cell counts. Here immunoSEQ multiplex PCR was the method, and the copy in TCRdb shows in-frame clones only, minus some. For V, J and clone size, that table is used; D and trimming come from the DNA. Of under 300,000 clones in the sample, 70% to 85% are singletons; the top ten hold roughly 4.9%. The clonotype originates from a woman at least 80 years old with active or convalescent COVID-19. The sample taken for sequencing was peripheral blood. V gene TRBV7-2 combines with J gene TRBJ2-3, with TRBD2 identical over 15 bases. The CDR3 here is CASRNGLAGGNTQYF. CDR3 coding DNA: TGTGCCAGCAGAAACGGACTAGCGGGAGGGAATACGCAGTATTTT.